The 23 T cell receptor beta chains below all came from one sample that was sequenced in a study of OX40 agonist ivuxolimab in advanced cancers. Repertoires were generated with immunoSEQ multiplex PCR, while TCRdb's copy carries only in-frame clones and drops some. The data hold about 35,000 clones, with over 80% observed a single time. This material consisted of CD4+ or CD8+ T cells sorted from blood, taken in a trial of the OX40 agonist ivuxolimab. Source of these receptors: an adult with an advanced solid tumor such as melanoma, head and neck, liver or kidney cancer.

The V and J genes are TRBV19 and TRBJ2-1; 8 bases are a match to TRBD2. Unmatched junction bases numbered 0, after V lost 1 base and J lost 10 bases. Germline CDR1 is LNHDA and CDR2 is SQIVND (reference sequence). This CDR3 contains 12 residues. The CDR3 loop is CASSIGGREQFF. The DNA of the CDR3 is TGTGCCAGTAGTATAGGCGGGAGGGAGCAGTTCTTC.

The chain carries TRBV13 and TRBJ2-1, with 9 bases identical to TRBD2. The CDR3 loop spans 18 amino acids. V lost 1 base and J lost 0; bases outside the gene matches: 7. Germline assignment: CDR1 PRHDT and CDR2 FYEKMQ (reference sequence). In nucleotides, the CDR3 is TGTGCCAGCAGCTTAGATATGATAGCGGGAGTCTCCTACAATGAGCAGTTCTTC. This gives the protein CASSLDMIAGVSYNEQFF.

V is TRBV2 and J is TRBJ2-4; D gene uncertain. V gave up 0 bases and J gave up 8 bases, with 20 bases separating them. The CDR3 length is 17 residues. Germline CDR1 SNHLY, CDR2 FYNNEI. CDR3: CASSEAVIFGPFDIQYF. As DNA, the CDR3 is TGTGCCAGCAGTGAAGCGGTTATCTTCGGGCCTTTCGACATTCAGTACTTC.

The chain recombines TRBV5-1 with TRBJ2-1; D call uncertain. Germline-derived CDR1 and CDR2 are SGHRS and YFSETQ. Trimming removed 1 base at V and 5 bases at J, with 4 bases between. The CDR3 consists of 12 residues. The CDR3 reads CASSLRHNEQFF. Here the CDR3 DNA reads TGCGCCAGCAGCTTGAGGCACAATGAGCAGTTCTTC.

This chain connects TRBV9 to TRBJ2-2; D call uncertain. V was trimmed by 0 bases and J by 5 bases, leaving 5 bases between them. CDR1 is SGDLS and CDR2 is YYNGEE in the germline V gene. The CDR3 runs 13 residues. In DNA, the CDR3 is TGTGCCAGCAGCGTAGAAGGGACCGGGGAGCTGTTTTTT. Its translation is CASSVEGTGELFF. The full variable domain, with the rest looked up from reference TRBV9 and TRBJ2-2, is DSGVTQTPKHLITATGQRVTLRCSPRSGDLSVYWYQQSLDQGLQFLIQYYNGEERAKGNILERFSAQQFPDLHSELNLSSLELGDSALYFCASSVEGTGELFFGEGSRLTVL.

The chain is built from TRBV5-6 and TRBJ2-1, with TRBD1 matching over 10 bases. The V gene end was trimmed by 4 bases and the J gene end by 8 bases; junction bases not matched to a gene: 12. CDR1 and CDR2 (germline): SGHDT, YYEEEE. This CDR3 has 16 amino acids. The CDR3 reads CASSPGRVGTGDEQFF. CDR3 bases: TGTGCCAGCAGCCCGGGGCGCGTGGGGACAGGGGATGAGCAGTTCTTC.

As concerns this clone: Compared with germline, one end of the junction differs, possibly owing to a read error. This chain joins TRBV28 and TRBJ1-5; TRBD1 aligns across 8 bases. The CDR3 covers 18 residues. The V gene's germline CDR1 is MDHEN and CDR2 SYDVKM. CDR3 in amino acids: CASSLYGQGSYSDQPQHF. The CDR3 DNA reads TGTGCCAGCAGTTTATATGGACAGGGAAGCTATAGCGATCAGCCCCAGCATTTT. Combining the CDR3 with reference TRBV28 and TRBJ1-5 gives the whole variable domain DVKVTQSSRYLVKRTGEKVFLECVQDMDHENMFWYRQDPGLGLRLIYFSYDVKMKEKGDIPEGYSVSREKKERFSLILESASTNQTSMYLCASSLYGQGSYSDQPQHFGDGTRLSIL.

J is TRBJ2-3 and V is TRBV13, with 15 bases identical to TRBD2. Germline-derived CDR1 and CDR2 are PRHDT and FYEKMQ (reference sequence). This CDR3 region has 16 residues. V gave up 4 bases and J gave up 4 bases; unmatched junction bases: 3. CDR3 coding DNA: TGTGCCAGCAGCTGGACTAGCGGGAGGGTAGCAGATACGCAGTATTTT. Its protein product is CASSWTSGRVADTQYF.

The chain has TRBV14 and TRBJ2-5; the D is unclear. This CDR3 region has 13 residues. The germline V gene has CDR1 SGHDN and CDR2 FVKESK. Trimming removed 2 bases from V and 1 base from J, with 5 bases in between. CDR3 nucleotides: TGTGCCAGCAGCCAATGGACCCAAGAGACCCAGTACTTC. Translation gives CASSQWTQETQYF.

The genes are TRBV7-9 and TRBJ2-7; D uncertain. Germline loops: CDR1 SEHNR, CDR2 FQNEAQ (reference sequence). With 5 bases removed from V and 5 bases from J, the gap between germline ends came to 10 bases. The CDR3 contains 12 residues. In DNA form, the CDR3 reads TGTGCCAGCAGCCAAGGCGGCGACGAGCAGTACTTC. It encodes CASSQGGDEQYF. Together with reference TRBV7-9 and TRBJ2-7, the CDR3 gives the full variable domain: DTGVSQNPRHKITKRGQNVTFRCDPISEHNRLYWYRQTLGQGPEFLTYFQNEAQLEKSRLLSDRFSAERPKGSFSTLEIQRTEQGDSAMYLCASSQGGDEQYFGPGTRLTVT.

The chain combines TRBV25-1 with TRBJ2-1; tentative D call: TRBD2 (7 bases). The V and J ends lost 1 base and 9 bases respectively, with 16 bases between them. The germline gives CDR1 MGHDK, CDR2 SYGVNS. The length of the CDR3 is 15 residues. The CDR3 region is CASSELGGRVGEQFF. As DNA, the CDR3 is TGTGCCAGCAGTGAATTGGGGGGGCGGGTTGGTGAGCAGTTCTTC. Looking up the rest from reference TRBV25-1 and TRBJ2-1 gives the full variable domain: EADIYQTPRYLVIGTGKKITLECSQTMGHDKMYWYQQDPGMELHLIHYSYGVNSTEKGDLSSESTVSRIRTEHFPLTLESARPSHTSQYLCASSELGGRVGEQFFGPGTRLTVL.

The V and J genes are TRBV15 and TRBJ1-4; D possibly corresponds to TRBD1 (6 bases). The CDR3 extends over 15 amino acids. V gave up 0 bases and J gave up 8 bases, with 13 bases separating them. From germline, CDR1 is LNHNV and CDR2 YYDKDF (reference sequence). CDR3 in amino acids: CATSRDQGTGEKLFF. CDR3 bases: TGTGCCACCAGCAGAGATCAGGGGACGGGAGAAAAACTGTTTTTT.

This clone appeared once. This chain links TRBV7-2 with TRBJ1-2, with TRBD1 matching 10 bases. The CDR3 has 14 residues. The junction had 5 bases not matched to a gene; V was cut back by 5 bases and J by 5 bases. The germline V gene has CDR1 SGHTA and CDR2 FQGNSA. CDR3 bases: TGTGCCAGCAGCCCGGACAGGGGGGCTTATGGCTACACCTTC. Translation gives CASSPDRGAYGYTF.

The rearrangement uses TRBV19 and TRBJ2-3; 10 nucleotides match TRBD1. The CDR3 spans 15 residues. Germline assignment: CDR1 LNHDA and CDR2 SQIVND (reference sequence). J was trimmed by 2 bases and V by 1 base; bases with no gene match: 0. The CDR3 here is CASSIGQGATDTQYF. DNA for the CDR3: TGTGCCAGTAGTATAGGACAGGGGGCCACAGATACGCAGTATTTT.

As DNA, the CDR3 is TGTGCCAGCAGTCCGGGGACAGGAGGGTACGAGCAGTACTTC. Its translation: CASSPGTGGYEQYF. The chain couples TRBV27 to TRBJ2-7; the match to TRBD1 covers 8 bases. V lost 5 bases to trimming and J lost 4 bases; unmatched junction nucleotides: 7. This CDR3 is 14 amino acids long. CDR1 MNHEY and CDR2 SMNVEV come from the germline V gene (reference sequence).

The rearrangement joins TRBV15 to TRBJ2-3; TRBD2 matches at 9 bases. CDR3 length equals 23 residues. V lost 1 base and J lost 1; bases outside the gene matches: 24. CDR1 and CDR2 from the germline V gene are LNHNV and YYDKDF (reference sequence). The CDR3 sequence is CATSRGFLVQREAEPAGTDTQYF. CDR3 coding DNA: TGTGCCACCAGCAGAGGGTTCTTAGTACAGCGGGAGGCCGAACCGGCAGGCACAGATACGCAGTATTTT.

The V gene is TRBV20-1, the J gene TRBJ2-7; D uncertain. V lost 4 bases and J 0 bases, leaving 4 bases between the germline ends. The germline V gene has CDR1 DFQATT and CDR2 SNEGSKA (reference sequence). The CDR3 runs to 11 residues. The CDR3 loop reads CSAINSYEQYF. Here the CDR3 DNA reads TGCAGTGCTATCAACTCCTACGAGCAGTACTTC.

This clone was picked up one time. The chain recombines TRBV4-1 with TRBJ2-7, with TRBD1 identical over 9 bases. CDR1 is MGHRA, CDR2 YSYEKL, per germline. V dropped 5 bases and J dropped 5; count of bases not matched to a gene: 4. This CDR3 is built from 13 residues. This CDR3 is CASSDRQGDEQYF. The CDR3 nucleotides read TGCGCCAGCAGCGACAGACAGGGGGACGAGCAGTACTTC.

V usage is TRBV6-5 and J usage is TRBJ1-1, with 7 positions matching TRBD1. V dropped 7 bases and J dropped 0; count of bases not matched to a gene: 8. CDR1 MNHEY and CDR2 SVGAGI come from the germline V gene. The CDR3 contains 15 residues. The CDR3 here is CASKTGWGMNTEAFF. In nucleotides, the CDR3 is TGTGCCAGCAAGACAGGGTGGGGCATGAACACTGAAGCTTTCTTT.

The V and J genes are TRBV5-6 and TRBJ1-1; 8 bases map to TRBD1. This CDR3 region has 15 residues. The V and J ends lost 4 bases and 3 bases, in that order; junction bases with no gene match: 8. Germline V CDR1 and CDR2: SGHDT, YYEEEE. CDR3 residues: CASSPTGQAYTEAFF. The CDR3 region has the DNA TGTGCCAGCAGCCCTACGGGACAGGCTTACACTGAAGCTTTCTTT.

This sequence joins TRBV29-1 and TRBJ1-2; D not resolved. The germline V gene encodes CDR1 SQVTM and CDR2 ANQGSEA. The V end lost 3 bases, the J end lost 4 bases, and 18 bases lay between the germline ends. This CDR3 is 15 amino acids long. The CDR3 spells CSVETRSVAGYGYTF. The CDR3, as DNA: TGCAGCGTTGAGACCCGAAGTGTTGCAGGCTATGGCTACACCTTC.

The chain joins TRBV19 to TRBJ2-3; TRBD2 aligns across 9 bases. The germline V gene encodes CDR1 LNHDA and CDR2 SQIVND (reference sequence). CDR3 length: 15 amino acids. Unmatched junction bases numbered 7, after V lost 6 bases and J lost 3 bases. This CDR3 is CASRRLAVATDTQYF. CDR3 sequence (DNA): TGTGCCAGTAGAAGACTAGCGGTAGCAACAGATACGCAGTATTTT.

The chain employs TRBV5-1 and TRBJ2-2, with D hard to call. Germline V lookup: CDR1 SGHRS, CDR2 YFSETQ. The CDR3 loop spans 13 amino acids. V lost 2 bases and J lost 5, with 7 bases in between. The CDR3 region is CASSLTRTGELFF. In DNA form, the CDR3 reads TGCGCCAGCAGCTTAACGAGAACCGGGGAGCTGTTTTTT.